The T cell receptor (beta chain) under discussion was sequenced for a study of cytomegalovirus exposure and HLA in healthy donors. Study conclusions and caveats: Published work reported that the classifier diagnosed cytomegalovirus status with high specificity and sensitivity.

The study ran its PCR with 60 Vbeta and 13 Jbeta primers. Assay: immunoSEQ multiplex PCR; the TCRdb copy retains only in-frame clones and omits some. The profile shows under 200,000 clones, 75% to 85% of them singletons. Per the germline V gene, CDR1 is SGHRS and CDR2 is YFSETQ. The V and J ends lost 7 bases and 4 bases, in that order; junction bases with no gene match: 7. The CDR3 consists of 16 residues. Healthy individuals who donated bone marrow served as the donors. As concerns this clone: Its matching antigen is unknown.

The genes are TRBV5-1 and TRBJ2-2; the match to TRBD2 covers 13 bases. This TCR derives from a male donor in good health and CMV-seropositive. The source material was PBMCs. The CDR3 nucleotides read TGCGCCAGCCTTTGGACTAGCGGGGGAAGCACCGGGGAGCTGTTTTTT. It yields the protein CASLWTSGGSTGELFF. The full variable domain, in which reference TRBV5-1 and TRBJ2-2 provide the parts outside the CDR3, is KAGVTQTPRYLIKTRGQQVTLSCSPISGHRSVSWYQQTPGQGLQFLFEYFSETQRNKGNFPGRFSGRQFSNSRSEMNVSTLELGDSALYLCASLWTSGGSTGELFFGEGSRLTVL.